This T cell receptor beta chain was profiled in a study of T cells in Graves' hyperthyroidism and ophthalmopathy (dated by TCRdb to between 2017 and 2020). At the level of the whole study: Peripheral blood samples were taken at initial diagnosis, before any treatment was given. TCR V-J signatures able to tell the groups apart were searched for in a discovery cohort of 90 to 100 patients, of whom roughly 42 had Graves' ophthalmopathy and around 57 had stable Graves' hyperthyroidism. Prospective prediction of ophthalmopathy was tested in an independent validation cohort of some 20 hyperthyroidism patients and 17 patients who later progressed to ophthalmopathy. The 85 to 100 discovery patients were divided at random into training and test sets in a 7:3 ratio. In addition, the study compared T-cell repertoires in thyroid tissue and in blood from several Graves' hyperthyroidism patients. Following sampling, methimazole starting at 30 mg daily was given to hyperthyroidism patients, and high-dose intravenous methylprednisolone was given to ophthalmopathy patients. TCR Vbeta CDR3 sequencing of 120 to 150 peripheral blood samples (fewer than 45 ophthalmopathy, 75 hyperthyroidism and some 17 progressor patients) is reported in the paper. What the authors observed across the whole study: Sample size was not statistically predetermined, and blinding of investigators to group allocation was not performed. In validation, the model predicted progression to ophthalmopathy with about 71% sensitivity and approximately 74% specificity, a median of 6.5 months before onset. Most expanded thyroid clonotypes (frequency above 0.001) were also detected in blood, a finding suggesting that blood repertoires may reflect thyroid immune responses. A model built on a 13 V-J signature distinguished ophthalmopathy from stable hyperthyroidism, reaching around 87% sensitivity and 81.08% specificity in cross-validation and 80%/75% in testing.

Based on the germline V gene (reference sequence), the CDR1 and CDR2 sequences are LNHDA and SQIVND. The trim is 6 bases for V and 0 bases for J, with a gap of 8 bases between the germline ends. From the cysteine up to the phenylalanine, the CDR3 has a length of 14 residues. Of all the DNA, just the CDR3 is kept, 42 bases in frame from base 1. Amplification of TCR beta CDR3 regions was carried out from RNA transcripts. The first round of RT-PCR for the TCR CDR3 was performed with the HTBI primer set and the Qiagen OneStep RT-PCR kit. Libraries were constructed in a second round of multiplex PCR, after which size selection and purification were performed. The libraries were sequenced on an Illumina HiSeq2000 using paired-end 100 bp reads. Turning to the authors' computational methods: Raw data were processed with SOAPnuke, discarding reads with adapters, uncalled bases, mean Phred below 15, or no exact constant-primer or identifier match. COPE v1.2.5 was used to merge the high-quality paired reads, and each unique nucleotide sequence was defined as a clonotype. Clonotypes were aligned to IMGT TRBV, TRBD and TRBJ reference segments using MiTCR v1.1. The analysis was restricted to V-J combinations with a frequency above 0.0001, which together covered about 99% of the repertoires. A TCS score was defined as the ratio of F50 (clonal expansion) to E x V (chaos), with BLOSUM62-based TCRdist applied between CDR3 peptides within each V-J. Welch's t-statistics and random forest reduced 514 V-J features to 13, which were used in a naive Bayes classifier (R e1071). TCRdb cleaned the public reads at Q25 with fastp, built clones with MiXCR and kept in-frame beta chains. Here each entry gathers all rows of one CDR3 protein and keeps the most common genes and DNA. These V and J calls rely on TCRdb rather than the paper's analysis. The sample table records hundreds of thousands of distinct CDR3 sequences; roughly 15% of these occur just once. The ten most abundant clones make up 30% to 40% of the sample.

In the ophthalmopathy patients, disease was moderately to severely active, with a Clinical Activity Score of 3 or more, a NOSPECS grade of 4 or more, and a duration of less than 3 months. Any patient with an uncontrolled infection, another autoimmune disease, pregnancy or lactation was excluded. Diagnoses relied on clinical symptoms, serum thyroxine and TRAb, thyroid ultrasound and orbital computed tomography. Ficoll-Paque density gradient centrifugation was used to isolate PBMCs from around 10 ml of fresh peripheral blood. Trizol reagent was used to extract total RNA, and RNA quality was then checked on an Agilent 2100 Bioanalyzer. This clonotype was seen repeatedly, ten times or more. The antigen this receptor binds is unknown. Qualities for individual bases were not recorded, and no much larger clone is one base off.

This clonotype originated in a woman aged 40 to 55 with Graves' ophthalmopathy. The sequence joins TRBV19 to TRBJ1-4; 6 matching bases give a weak D call of TRBD1. The specimen sequenced was blood. Here the CDR3 is given as CASSTGSTNEKLFF. The DNA sequence is as follows: TGTGCCAGTAGCACAGGGTCAACTAATGAAAAACTGTTTTTT. Where the CDR3 stops, the reference TRBV19 and TRBJ1-4 genes take over; the full variable domain is DGGITQSPKYLFRKEGQNVTLSCEQNLNHDAMYWYRQDPGQGLRLIYYSQIVNDFQKGDIAEGYSVSREKKESFPLTVTSAQKNPTAFYLCASSTGSTNEKLFFGSGTQLSVL.